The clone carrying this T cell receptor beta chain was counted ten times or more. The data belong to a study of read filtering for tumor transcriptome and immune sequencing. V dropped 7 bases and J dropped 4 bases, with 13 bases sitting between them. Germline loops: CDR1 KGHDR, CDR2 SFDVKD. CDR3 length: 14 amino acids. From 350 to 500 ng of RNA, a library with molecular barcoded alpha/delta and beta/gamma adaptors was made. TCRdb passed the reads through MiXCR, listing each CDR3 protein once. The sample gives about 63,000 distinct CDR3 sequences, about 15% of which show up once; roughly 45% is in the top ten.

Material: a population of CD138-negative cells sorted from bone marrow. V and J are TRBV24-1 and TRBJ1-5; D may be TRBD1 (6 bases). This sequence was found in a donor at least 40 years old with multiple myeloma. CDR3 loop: CATSLQGPNQPQHF. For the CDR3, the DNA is TGTGCCACCAGCCTACAGGGACCGAATCAGCCCCAGCATTTT.